This TCR beta chain appears in the sequencing data of a study of T cells in localized non-small cell lung cancer. On this clone: Its target is not known.

Repertoires were generated with immunoSEQ multiplex PCR, while TCRdb's copy carries only in-frame clones and drops some. The sample has about 21,000 clones, 85% seen once. Study results and limitations: Investigators sequenced only a single tumor region, leaving heterogeneity possible.

This CDR3 contains 14 residues. V was trimmed by 5 bases and J by 6 bases, leaving 16 bases between them. From germline, CDR1 is SGHAT and CDR2 FQNNGV. The TCR was taken from a woman aged 35-75 years with stage II squamous cell lung carcinoma. Sequencing used PBMCs, obtained before any cancer treatment. The chain recombines TRBV11-2 with TRBJ1-2, with a possible D match to TRBD1 (5 bases). The CDR3 DNA reads as TGTGCCAGCAGCCCGGACACATACGGAAATGGCTACACCTTC. Its translation is CASSPDTYGNGYTF.